The rows below give T cell receptor beta chains drawn from one sample of a study of Graves' ophthalmopathy and Graves' hyperthyroidism. TCRdb re-called the multiplex PCR reads with MiXCR, one entry per CDR3 protein. The sample holds about 660,000 distinct CDR3 sequences; over 40% are singletons and the top ten take more than 2.5%. The sequencing input was peripheral blood. The receptors shown here come from an adult man with Graves' ophthalmopathy. CDR3s include the opening cysteine and the closing phenylalanine or tryptophan. A D gene is named only where the DNA matches it firmly. Rows give clone size only sometimes, using once, few, many, or a class for an expanded clone.

d_call j_call clone_size v_call cdr3_nt cdr3_aa
TRBD1 TRBJ2-7 once TRBV30 TGTGCCTACACAGGGGGCTACGAGCAGTACTTC CAYTGGYEQYF
TRBD1 TRBJ2-7 many TRBV20-1 TGCAGTGCTAGAGATCGGACGGGACAGGGCAGCTACGAGCAGTACTTC CSARDRTGQGSYEQYF
- TRBJ2-7 few TRBV5-8 TGTGCCAGCAGCTTGTACGGTCCCTACGAGCAGTACTTC CASSLYGPYEQYF
- TRBJ1-1 few TRBV10-3 TGTGCCAGCAGTGAGAGTGGAGTCAAAGCTTTCTTT CASSESGVKAFF
- TRBJ1-2 - TRBV29-1 TGCAGCGTCAATACAGGGTTTCACTATGGCTACACCTTC CSVNTGFHYGYTF
- TRBJ1-5 - TRBV11-3 TGTGCCAGCAGCTTACGAGGGGAATATAGGAGCAATCAGCCCCAGCATTTT CASSLRGEYRSNQPQHF
TRBD2 TRBJ2-5 many TRBV20-1 TGCAGTGCTCCCTTAGCGGGAGGGGAAGAGACCCAGTACTTC CSAPLAGGEETQYF
- TRBJ2-3 - TRBV2 TGTGCCAGCCTCCTAGGGTGGGCCACAGATACGCAGTATTTT CASLLGWATDTQYF
TRBD2 TRBJ2-2 many TRBV2 TGTGCCAGCAGGGGTGCTAGCGGAAACACCGGGGAGCTGTTTTTT CASRGASGNTGELFF
- TRBJ2-7 few TRBV6-5 TGTGCCAGCAGTTACTCAACAGTCGCTCCGCAGTACGGACAGTACTTC CASSYSTVAPQYGQYF
- TRBJ2-2 - TRBV7-3 TGTGCCAGCAGCTCCCCGACGAACACCGGGGAGCTGTTTTTT CASSSPTNTGELFF
- TRBJ2-6 many TRBV12-3/TRBV12-4 TGTGCCAGCAAACCCGGGGGCTCTGGGGCCAACGTCCTGACTTTC CASKPGGSGANVLTF
- TRBJ2-1 - TRBV15 TGTGCCACCAGCAGATGGGGACTCTACAATGAGCAGTTCTTC CATSRWGLYNEQFF
- TRBJ2-2 - TRBV2 TGTGCCAGCAGTGATAAAGGGGAGCTGTTTTTT CASSDKGELFF
- TRBJ1-6 - TRBV11-2 TGTGCCAGCAGCTTAGATTATGTTGCGGGTTCTGGGTCTTCACCCCTCCACTTT CASSLDYVAGSGSSPLHF
- TRBJ2-5 - TRBV7-2 TGTGCCAGCAGCCCCAGGAGGGGTAGGATTCCCCAGTACTTC CASSPRRGRIPQYF
- TRBJ2-7 - TRBV19 TGTGCCAGTAGTACGGATTCCCCAGGGAACGAGCAGTACTTC CASSTDSPGNEQYF
- TRBJ1-5 many TRBV9 TGTGCCAGCAGCGTAGGAGGCGGTCAGCCCCAGCATTTT CASSVGGGQPQHF
- TRBJ2-5 - TRBV15 TGTGCCACCAGCCGCTCGCAGGGGCAGCAAGAGACCCAGTACTTC CATSRSQGQQETQYF
TRBD1 TRBJ2-5 - TRBV29-1 TGCAGCGTTGAGGACAGGGGAGGGACCCAGTACTTC CSVEDRGGTQYF
- TRBJ1-5 many TRBV6-6 TGTGCCAGCAGTTACTCGCTAGCGGATCAGCCCCAGCATTTT CASSYSLADQPQHF
- TRBJ1-5 many TRBV6-1 TGTGCCAGCAGTTTAACCGACGGTAGCAATCAGCCCCAGCATTTT CASSLTDGSNQPQHF
- TRBJ2-3 - TRBV20-1 TGCAGTGCTAGCCCAGGACCGTCCACAGATACGCAGTATTTT CSASPGPSTDTQYF
- TRBJ1-6 - TRBV2 TGTGCCAGCAGCTCCGGGGCCAGTCGCGTCCACTTT CASSSGASRVHF
TRBD1 TRBJ1-2 - TRBV7-9 TGTGCCAGCAGCTATTCACAAGAACAGGGGTCCCGTGGCTACACCTTC CASSYSQEQGSRGYTF
- TRBJ1-1 - TRBV20-1 TGCAGTGCTAGAGATTACAAGTTTGGTGAAGCTTTCTTT CSARDYKFGEAFF
- TRBJ1-3 many TRBV25-1 TGTGCCAGCAGTGAGGCCGGACAAGGAAACACCATATATTTT CASSEAGQGNTIYF
- TRBJ1-3 many TRBV5-1 TGCGCCAGCAGCTTCGAGGGGACCGGAAACACCATATATTTT CASSFEGTGNTIYF
- TRBJ1-6 many TRBV2 TGTGCCAGCAGTCGGACAGTAGGCATGGCCCTCCACTTT CASSRTVGMALHF
- TRBJ1-2 - TRBV10-3 TGTGCCATCAGTGAGGGTTGGAGGGGACCTAACTATGGCTACACCTTC CAISEGWRGPNYGYTF